This TCR beta chain was sequenced for a study of blood T cell repertoires in COVID-19. Sequencing was performed with immunoSEQ multiplex PCR; in TCRdb, only in-frame clones are kept and a portion is missing. The repertoire holds about 410,000 clones, with roughly 87% as singletons. Unmatched junction bases numbered 8, after V lost 2 bases and J lost 0 bases. The germline CDR1 and CDR2 sequences are MNHNS and SASEGT. The CDR3 has 19 amino acids. The chain carries TRBV6-1 and TRBJ2-1; the match to TRBD2 covers 12 bases. The sequenced sample was PBMCs or T cells enriched from blood (not recorded which). This TCR derives from a man aged 18 to 29 who had recovered from COVID-19. In nucleotides, the CDR3 is TGTGCCAGCAGTGAACCTAGCGGGAGGGTTCGAGCCTCCTACAATGAGCAGTTCTTC. Protein product: CASSEPSGRVRASYNEQFF.